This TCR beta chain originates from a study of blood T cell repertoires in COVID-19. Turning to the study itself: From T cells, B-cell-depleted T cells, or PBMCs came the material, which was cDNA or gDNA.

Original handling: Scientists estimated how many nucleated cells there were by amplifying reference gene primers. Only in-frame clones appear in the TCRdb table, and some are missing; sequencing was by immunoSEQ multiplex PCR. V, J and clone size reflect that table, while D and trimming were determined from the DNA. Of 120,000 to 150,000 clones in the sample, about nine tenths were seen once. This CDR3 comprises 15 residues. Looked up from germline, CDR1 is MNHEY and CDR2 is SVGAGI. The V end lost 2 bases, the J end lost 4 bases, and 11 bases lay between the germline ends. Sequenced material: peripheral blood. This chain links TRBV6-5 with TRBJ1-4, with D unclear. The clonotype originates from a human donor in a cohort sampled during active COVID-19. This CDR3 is CASSYESTSNEKLFF. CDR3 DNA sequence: TGTGCCAGCAGTTACGAAAGTACAAGTAATGAAAAACTGTTTTTT.